Listed here is a single T cell receptor beta chain. The sample comes from a study of T cell changes during pregnancy in multiple sclerosis. Using immunoSEQ multiplex PCR, the repertoire was profiled, and TCRdb retains in-frame clones only, with some absent. The table lists 40,000 or so clones, more than 80% of them singletons, with 0.95% to 1.5% in the top ten. This clonotype was sampled from a female donor with multiple sclerosis, enrolled in a pregnancy study. The sample here was peripheral blood, taken before pregnancy.

CDR3 nucleotide sequence: TGTGCCAGCAGCGGACTAGCGGGAGGACCCACAGATACGCAGTATTTT. This sequence encodes CASSGLAGGPTDTQYF. V gene TRBV9 combines with J gene TRBJ2-3; 13 nucleotides align to TRBD2. In germline, CDR1 is SGDLS, CDR2 YYNGEE. V trimming: 3 bases; J trimming: 2 bases; junction bases outside the gene matches: 3. CDR3 length equals 16 residues.